These T cell receptor beta chains were read from a single sample in a study of cytotoxic CD8 clonotypes in ibrutinib-treated CLL. Profiling relied on immunoSEQ multiplex PCR, and the TCRdb table lists in-frame clones only, not all of them. The sample includes 200,000 to 250,000 clones, 60% to 75% seen only once; the top ten take less than 20%. Sequencing used PBMCs, obtained after 24 months of ibrutinib treatment. These receptors were obtained from a human donor with chronic lymphocytic leukemia. CDR3s include the opening cysteine and the closing phenylalanine or tryptophan. A D gene is named only where the DNA matches it firmly. Size is omitted from some rows. Given values are once, few, many or a class for expanded clones.

j_gene	v_gene	d_gene	abundance	CDR3nt	CDR3aa
TRBJ1-5	TRBV27	.	.	TGTGCCAGCAGCGCATCGAGGAGGGTCGGTCAGCCCCAGCATTTT	CASSASRRVGQPQHF
TRBJ2-3	TRBV27	.	once	TGTGCCAGCAGTCCCGACGGAGGGGATACGCAGTATTTT	CASSPDGGDTQYF
TRBJ2-3	TRBV29-1	.	.	TGCAGCGTTGATACAGATACGCAGTATTTT	CSVDTDTQYF
TRBJ1-1	TRBV5-4	.	once	TGTGCCAGCAGCCTGAGGGATACTGAAGCTTTCTTT	CASSLRDTEAFF
TRBJ1-2	TRBV18	TRBD1	once	TGTGCCAGCTCACCAGCCGGGACAGGGGATGGCTACACCTTC	CASSPAGTGDGYTF
TRBJ2-2	TRBV5-1	.	once	TGCGCCAGCAGCTTGTCAGGGGCCCCGCCCGGGGAGCTGTTTTTT	CASSLSGAPPGELFF
TRBJ1-2	TRBV23-1	TRBD1	few	TGCGCCAGCAGTCAAACAGGGGATTCCGGCTATGGCTACACCTTC	CASSQTGDSGYGYTF
TRBJ2-7	TRBV5-1	.	.	TGCGCCAGCAGCTCCCCCCACTACGAGCAGTACTTC	CASSSPHYEQYF
TRBJ2-6	TRBV5-1	TRBD2	.	TGCGCCAGCCAGAACGGACCGGGACTAGCGGGAGGGCGCTACTCTGGGGCCAACGTCCTGACTTTC	CASQNGPGLAGGRYSGANVLTF
TRBJ1-4	TRBV30	.	once	TGTGCCTGGAAAACGGGGCTGGGTCAAAAACTGTTTTTT	CAWKTGLGQKLFF
TRBJ1-2	TRBV25-1	TRBD1	.	TGTGCCAGCAGTGAAAGGAAGGCACAGGGGCCTTTCTATGGCTACACCTTC	CASSERKAQGPFYGYTF
TRBJ1-4	TRBV6-5	.	once	TGTGCCAGCAGTTACTCCCATAGGATCGGGGAAAAACTGTTTTTT	CASSYSHRIGEKLFF
TRBJ2-7	TRBV30	.	.	TGTGCCTGGAGTGCCTATATTTACGAGCAGTACTTC	CAWSAYIYEQYF
TRBJ2-5	TRBV6-5	TRBD2	few	TGTGCCAGCAGAACGACTAGCGGGTCAGAGACCCAGTACTTC	CASRTTSGSETQYF
TRBJ2-7	TRBV5-1	TRBD1	.	TGCGCCAGCAGCCTGGGCCCGGGACAGGTAAACGAGCAGTACTTC	CASSLGPGQVNEQYF
TRBJ1-5	TRBV11-2	.	.	TGTGCCAGCAGCTTAGCCAGGGATCAGCCCCAGCATTTT	CASSLARDQPQHF
TRBJ2-1	TRBV7-2	.	few	TGTGCCAGCAGCCAGACCGGGACCCGCATGGGTGAGCAGTTCTTC	CASSQTGTRMGEQFF